Presented here are 15 T cell receptor beta chains from one specimen sequenced in a study of chemoradiotherapy in HPV16-positive cancers. Libraries were prepared by immunoSEQ multiplex PCR; TCRdb keeps only in-frame clonotypes and omits some of them. The table shows about 29,000 clones, with approximately 93% occurring only once. Sequenced material: blood, taken from a patient who underwent chemoradiotherapy. These receptors were collected from a human donor with HPV-associated anogenital cancer.

V usage is TRBV9 and J usage is TRBJ1-5; D gene uncertain. Trimming removed 0 bases from V and 4 bases from J, with 8 bases in between. This CDR3 comprises 14 residues. From germline, CDR1 is SGDLS and CDR2 YYNGEE. Written as DNA, the CDR3 is TGTGCCAGCAGCGTAGGATCCATTAATCAGCCCCAGCATTTT. Encoded protein: CASSVGSINQPQHF. The complete variable domain, with remaining parts taken from reference TRBV9 and TRBJ1-5, reads DSGVTQTPKHLITATGQRVTLRCSPRSGDLSVYWYQQSLDQGLQFLIQYYNGEERAKGNILERFSAQQFPDLHSELNLSSLELGDSALYFCASSVGSINQPQHFGDGTRLSIL.

V gene TRBV4-3 combines with J gene TRBJ2-2; D might be TRBD1 (5 bases). The CDR3 runs 18 residues. CDR1 LGHNA and CDR2 YSLEER come from the germline V gene. V gave up 2 bases and J gave up 1 base, with 17 bases separating them. The CDR3 DNA is TGCGCCAGCAGCCAAAGAACTTTTGTTGGACAGAACACCGGGGAGCTGTTTTTT. It is translated as CASSQRTFVGQNTGELFF.

The rearrangement uses TRBV9 and TRBJ2-1, with D maybe TRBD2 (5 bases). Per germline, CDR1 SGDLS and CDR2 YYNGEE. Deletions cut 0 bases from V and 3 bases from J, with 7 bases between. The CDR3 is 14 residues long. The CDR3 bases are TGTGCCAGCAGCGTAGAGACTAACTACAATGAGCAGTTCTTC. Protein sequence: CASSVETNYNEQFF.

V is TRBV7-2 and J is TRBJ2-5; TRBD1 aligns across 11 bases. Gene TRBJ2-7 matches the end of the DNA better, so the J call may be wrong. Germline V gene sequence: CDR1 SGHTA, CDR2 FQGNSA. This CDR3 contains 15 residues. The CDR3, as DNA: TGTGCCAGCAGCTCACAGGGACAGGGGGCCTACGAGCAGTACTTC. Protein: CASSSQGQGAYEQYF.

The chain employs TRBV7-2 and TRBJ2-5, with 9 positions matching TRBD1. The trim removed 1 base at V and 5 bases at J, leaving 5 bases unmatched. In germline, CDR1 is SGHTA, CDR2 FQGNSA. This CDR3 has 15 amino acids. The CDR3 sequence: CASSLVSDRGETQYF. The CDR3 DNA follows: TGTGCCAGCAGCTTAGTTTCTGACAGGGGGGAGACCCAGTACTTC.

The gene calls are TRBV5-4 and TRBJ1-4; D is unclear. Germline values: CDR1 SGHNT, CDR2 YYREEE (reference sequence). The V and J ends lost 0 bases and 7 bases respectively, with 1 base between them. This CDR3 region has 11 residues. CDR3 residues: CASSLGEKLFF. The CDR3 nucleotides read TGTGCCAGCAGCTTGGGTGAAAAACTGTTTTTT.

The genes are TRBV12-5 and TRBJ2-2; D is perhaps TRBD1 (6 bases). Germline-derived CDR1 and CDR2 are LGHNT and FRNRAP. The CDR3 has 14 residues. Trimming stripped 1 base from V and 9 bases from J, with 12 bases between. CDR3 residues: CASGLGTAHRELFF. The CDR3 DNA is TGTGCTAGTGGTTTGGGGACAGCGCACCGGGAGCTGTTTTTT.

The CDR3 bases are TGTGCCAGCAGCTGGGTTTTTTTAGGAAACGAGCAGTACTTC. It is translated as CASSWVFLGNEQYF. The chain couples TRBV5-5 to TRBJ2-7; D uncertain. This CDR3 region has 14 residues. With 3 bases removed from V and 5 bases from J, the gap between germline ends came to 15 bases. Per germline, CDR1 SGHKS and CDR2 YYEKEE (reference sequence).

V gene TRBV2 combines with J gene TRBJ2-1; tentative D call: TRBD2 (6 bases). V lost 2 bases and J 5 bases, leaving 13 bases between the germline ends. The CDR3 length is 15 residues. CDR1 and CDR2 from the germline V gene are SNHLY and FYNNEI. DNA of the CDR3: TGTGCCAGCAGTGAATTTCCGGGGAGGAACAATGAGCAGTTCTTC. Translated, it gives CASSEFPGRNNEQFF.

This chain connects TRBV5-1 to TRBJ2-1; TRBD1 agrees at 7 bases. J gave up 9 bases and V 5 bases, and 14 bases lay outside the gene matches. This CDR3 spans 15 amino acids. Per germline, CDR1 SGHRS and CDR2 YFSETQ. CDR3: CASRPPGTAFGEQFF. For the CDR3, the DNA is TGCGCCAGCAGGCCCCCCGGGACAGCCTTTGGTGAGCAGTTCTTC.

V gene TRBV6-5 combines with J gene TRBJ2-2; 8 bases agree with TRBD2. The trim removed 6 bases at V and 8 bases at J, leaving 8 bases unmatched. This CDR3 contains 14 residues. CDR1 is MNHEY, CDR2 SVGAGI, per germline. CDR3 region: CASSLGLGAGELFF. In DNA form, the CDR3 reads TGTGCCAGCAGCCTGGGACTAGGAGCGGGGGAGCTGTTTTTT.

CDR3 DNA: TGTGCCAGCAGCTCCGGGGTATTTAGAGGCTTAGCCAAAAACATTCAGTACTTC. Residues: CASSSGVFRGLAKNIQYF. The chain recombines TRBV7-9 with TRBJ2-4; D might be TRBD2 (5 bases). The germline V and J ends were trimmed by 4 bases and 0 bases, with 19 bases remaining between them. Looked up from germline, CDR1 is SEHNR and CDR2 is FQNEAQ (reference sequence). The CDR3 totals 18 residues.

This chain uses TRBV7-2 with TRBJ1-3; no firm D call. Germline CDR1 and CDR2: SGHTA and FQGNSA. Trimming took 7 bases from V and 2 from J, leaving 9 bases between them. This CDR3 contains 13 residues. The CDR3 DNA reads TGTGCCAGCACCCAACAACCTGGAAACACCATATATTTT. Amino acid sequence: CASTQQPGNTIYF.

Remarks on this clone: An end of the junction does not agree with germline; a read error may underlie this. The chain couples TRBV7-7 to TRBJ2-3; D possibly uses TRBD1 or TRBD2 (6 bases each). The CDR3 consists of 14 residues. CDR1 is SSHAT, CDR2 FNYEAQ, per germline (reference sequence). The CDR3 nucleotides read TGTGCTAGCAGCTTAGGCGGAGGGGGGAACACGCAGTATTTT. It yields the protein CASSLGGGGNTQYF.

The chain is built from TRBV7-2 and TRBJ1-2; D is unclear. CDR3 size: 12 residues. Germline CDR1 is SGHTA and CDR2 is FQGNSA. V was pared by 1 base and J by 8 bases, with 8 bases between. The DNA of the CDR3 is TGTGCCAGCAGCTTAGACTTGGGGGGCTACACCTTC. As protein: CASSLDLGGYTF.